These 13 T cell receptor beta chains were sequenced from one sample in a study of HIV-infected patients and healthy controls (TCRdb year 2014). Library method: 5' RACE. Instrument used: Illumina MiSeq. SuperScript III was used to reverse transcribe 500 ng RNA with primers targeting the alpha and beta constant regions. Separate alpha and beta chain libraries were made by chain-specific third strand synthesis with multiplexing indices. In-frame beta chains were kept once TCRdb had trimmed the public reads at Q25 with fastp and called clones with MiXCR. Each CDR3 protein gets just one entry, which takes the most common genes and DNA from the rows behind it. This sample lists roughly 25,000 distinct CDR3 sequences; 8% to 10% were detected once. The ten largest clones represent approximately 3.9% of the sample. Whole blood was used without cell fractionation, so the repertoire reflected all unsorted peripheral T cells.

The source material was blood. The receptors originated from an adult in good health.

This clonotype was counted ten times or more. The rearrangement links TRBV4-2 to TRBJ2-2; the match to TRBD2 covers 7 bases. The CDR3 runs to 16 residues. Trimming cost V 7 bases and J 2 bases; bases outside gene matches: 10. Germline assignment: CDR1 LGHNA and CDR2 YNFKEQ. CDR3 protein: CASTGTIHSNTGELFF. DNA for the CDR3: TGTGCCAGCACGGGGACTATACACTCCAACACCGGGGAGCTGTTTTTT.

This clonotype was seen many times. This chain connects TRBV25-1 to TRBJ1-1, with D tentatively TRBD1 (5 bases). Trimming removed 6 bases at V and 3 bases at J, with 14 bases between. CDR1 and CDR2 (germline): MGHDK, SYGVNS. The CDR3 is 14 amino acids. CDR3 region: CASRDTTEHTEAFF. In DNA, the CDR3 is TGTGCCAGCAGGGACACCACCGAACACACTGAAGCTTTCTTT.

This clonotype appeared many times. The chain recombines TRBV11-2 with TRBJ1-2; 9 nucleotides match TRBD1. Germline CDR1 reads SGHAT; CDR2 reads FQNNGV. V gave up 7 bases and J gave up 3 bases; unmatched junction bases: 15. The CDR3 spans 17 residues. The CDR3 loop reads CASKGGTGGIPYYGYTF. The CDR3 bases are TGTGCCAGCAAAGGGGGAACAGGGGGCATCCCCTACTATGGCTACACCTTC.

This clonotype was picked up many times. The chain recombines TRBV2 with TRBJ2-3; D not certain. The germline V and J ends were trimmed by 11 bases and 4 bases, with 13 bases remaining between them. Germline assignment: CDR1 SNHLY and CDR2 FYNNEI. There are 12 residues in the CDR3. The CDR3 DNA is TGTGCCCTCCCGCGAGGCGCAGATACGCAGTATTTT. It translates to CALPRGADTQYF.

This rearrangement joins TRBV7-9 to TRBJ2-3, with a tentative D call TRBD2 (5 bases). V was cut by 5 bases and J by 4 bases, with 13 bases left in between. This CDR3 has 14 amino acids. Germline assignment: CDR1 SEHNR and CDR2 FQNEAQ (reference sequence). The CDR3 loop is CASSTYTRPDTQYF. The CDR3 DNA follows: TGTGCCAGCAGCACATATACTAGACCAGATACGCAGTATTTT.

This clonotype occurred many times. This sequence joins TRBV10-3 and TRBJ1-5; D might be TRBD1 (5 bases). CDR1 and CDR2 (germline): ENHRY, SYGVKD. With 8 bases removed from V and 0 bases from J, the gap between germline ends came to 14 bases. The CDR3 has 15 residues. In DNA, the CDR3 is TGTGCCATCTCCGCGGGACTCAATAGCAATCAGCCCCAGCATTTT. Protein: CAISAGLNSNQPQHF.

Many counts were recorded for this clonotype. The chain couples TRBV19 to TRBJ2-3; 11 bases are shared with TRBD1. Losses at the gene ends were 4 bases for V and 4 bases for J; bases not matched to a gene: 7. The CDR3 consists of 16 residues. The germline gives CDR1 LNHDA, CDR2 SQIVND (reference sequence). As DNA, the CDR3 is TGTGCCAGTAGTACACCACCGGGACAGGGGGCAGATACGCAGTATTTT. Translated: CASSTPPGQGADTQYF.

This clonotype was found many times. The chain has TRBV20-1 and TRBJ2-3, with 11 bases matching TRBD1. J lost 0 bases, V lost 6 bases, and 5 bases had no gene match. Germline assignment: CDR1 DFQATT and CDR2 SNEGSKA (reference sequence). The CDR3 spans 15 residues. This CDR3 is CSAAGQGASTDTQYF. The DNA for the CDR3 is TGCAGTGCGGCAGGACAGGGGGCCAGCACAGATACGCAGTATTTT.

This rearrangement joins TRBV7-2 to TRBJ2-3, with D tentatively TRBD1 or TRBD2 (5 bases each). Germline V gene lookup returns CDR1 SGHTA and CDR2 FQGNSA. V was shortened by 5 bases and J by 4 bases, with 13 bases between the two germline ends. The CDR3 length is 14 residues. CDR3 sequence (DNA): TGTGCCAGCAGCGTAAACGTGGGGGCAGATACGCAGTATTTT. This encodes CASSVNVGADTQYF.

In its sample, this clonotype was seen a few times. V usage is TRBV5-1 and J usage is TRBJ2-1; 11 nucleotides match TRBD2. The CDR3 sequence is 17 residues long. Germline V lookup: CDR1 SGHRS, CDR2 YFSETQ. V shed 4 bases and J 7 bases; nucleotides not matched to a gene: 13. The CDR3 protein is CASSVLAGGSQGNEQFF. CDR3 DNA sequence: TGCGCCAGCAGCGTCCTAGCGGGGGGCTCTCAAGGGAATGAGCAGTTCTTC.

The table lists this clonotype with many counts. DNA for the CDR3: TGTGCCAGCAGCCACCGGACTAGCGGGGGGTCCAGCACAGATACGCAGTATTTT. This translates into CASSHRTSGGSSTDTQYF. V is TRBV3-1 and J is TRBJ2-3; 14 nucleotides agree with TRBD2. After removal of 3 bases from V and 0 bases from J, the junction contained 5 bases not matched to a gene. There are 18 residues in the CDR3. Germline V gene lookup returns CDR1 LGHDT and CDR2 YNNKEL (reference sequence).

This clonotype was counted at least ten times. V is TRBV10-3 and J is TRBJ1-1; the D is unclear. Germline assignment: CDR1 ENHRY and CDR2 SYGVKD. The CDR3 runs 14 residues. V dropped 2 bases and J dropped 0 bases, with 7 bases sitting between them. The CDR3 DNA is TGTGCCATCAGTGAGGAGATTTTGAACACTGAAGCTTTCTTT. Its protein is CAISEEILNTEAFF.

There are many counts of this clonotype. An end of the junction does not agree with germline; a read error may underlie this. The J gene is TRBJ1-1, the V gene TRBV20-1; D possibly corresponds to TRBD1 (5 bases). Germline V gene data show CDR1 as DFQATT and CDR2 as SNEGSKA (reference sequence). The CDR3 loop spans 13 amino acids. CDR3 residues: CSALGDSNAEAFF. The CDR3 DNA reads TGCAGTGCCCTAGGGGATTCGAACGCTGAAGCTTTCTTT.